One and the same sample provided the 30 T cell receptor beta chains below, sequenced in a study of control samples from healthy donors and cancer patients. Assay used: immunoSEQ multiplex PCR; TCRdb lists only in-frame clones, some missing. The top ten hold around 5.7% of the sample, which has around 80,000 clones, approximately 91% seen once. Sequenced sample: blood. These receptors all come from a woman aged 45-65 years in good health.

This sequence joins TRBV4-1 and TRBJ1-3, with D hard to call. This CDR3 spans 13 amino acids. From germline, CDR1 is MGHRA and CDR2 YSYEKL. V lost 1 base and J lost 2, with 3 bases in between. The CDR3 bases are TGCGCCAGCAGCCAAGGGACTGGAAACACCATATATTTT. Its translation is CASSQGTGNTIYF.

The CDR3 DNA follows: TGCGCCAGCAGCTGGGTTGGGGCGGCCTCCTACGAGCAGTACTTC. Encoded protein: CASSWVGAASYEQYF. This chain joins TRBV5-1 and TRBJ2-7, with a tentative D call TRBD1 (5 bases). The germline CDR1 and CDR2 sequences are SGHRS and YFSETQ. Trimming stripped 3 bases from V and 0 bases from J, with 13 bases between. This CDR3 is 15 amino acids long.

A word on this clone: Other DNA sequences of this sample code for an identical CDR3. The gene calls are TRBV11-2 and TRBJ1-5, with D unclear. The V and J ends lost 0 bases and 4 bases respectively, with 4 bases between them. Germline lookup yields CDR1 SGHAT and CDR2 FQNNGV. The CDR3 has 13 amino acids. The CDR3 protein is CASSLDRNQPQHF. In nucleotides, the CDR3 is TGTGCCAGCAGCTTAGATCGTAATCAGCCCCAGCATTTT.

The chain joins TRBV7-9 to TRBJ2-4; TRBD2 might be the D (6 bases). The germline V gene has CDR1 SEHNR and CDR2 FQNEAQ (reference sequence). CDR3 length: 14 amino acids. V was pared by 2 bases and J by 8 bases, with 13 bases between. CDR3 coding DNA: TGTGCCAGCAGCTTATTGCAGGGAGGAGACATTCAGTACTTC. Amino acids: CASSLLQGGDIQYF.

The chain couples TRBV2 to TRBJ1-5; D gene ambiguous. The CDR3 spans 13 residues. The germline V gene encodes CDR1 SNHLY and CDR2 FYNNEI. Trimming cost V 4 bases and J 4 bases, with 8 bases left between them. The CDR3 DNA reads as TGTGCCAGCAGTGTAGAGGCAAATCAGCCCCAGCATTTT. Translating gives CASSVEANQPQHF.

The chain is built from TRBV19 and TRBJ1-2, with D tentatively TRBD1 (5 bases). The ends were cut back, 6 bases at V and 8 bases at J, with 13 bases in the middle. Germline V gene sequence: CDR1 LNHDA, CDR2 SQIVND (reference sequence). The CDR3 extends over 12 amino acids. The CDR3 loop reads CASSLGGAGYTF. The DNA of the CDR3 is TGTGCCAGTAGCCTCGGGGGTGCCGGCTACACCTTC.

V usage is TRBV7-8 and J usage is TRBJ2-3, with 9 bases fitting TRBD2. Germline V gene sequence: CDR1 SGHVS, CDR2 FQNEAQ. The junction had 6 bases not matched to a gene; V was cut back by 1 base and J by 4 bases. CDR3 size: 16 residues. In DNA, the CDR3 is TGTGCCAGCAGCTTAGACGGCGGGGGGGCCCCAGATACGCAGTATTTT. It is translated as CASSLDGGGAPDTQYF.

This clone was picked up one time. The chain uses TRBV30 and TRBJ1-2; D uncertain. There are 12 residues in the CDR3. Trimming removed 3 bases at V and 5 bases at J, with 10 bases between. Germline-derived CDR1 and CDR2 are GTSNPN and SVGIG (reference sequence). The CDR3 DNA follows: TGTGCCTGGAGCGGCGGGATTTATGGCTACACCTTC. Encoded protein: CAWSGGIYGYTF. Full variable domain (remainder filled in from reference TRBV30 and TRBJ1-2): SQTIHQWPATLVQPVGSPLSLECTVEGTSNPNLYWYRQAAGRGLQLLFYSVGIGQISSEVPQNLSASRPQDRQFILSSKKLLLSDSGFYLCAWSGGIYGYTFGSGTRLTVV.

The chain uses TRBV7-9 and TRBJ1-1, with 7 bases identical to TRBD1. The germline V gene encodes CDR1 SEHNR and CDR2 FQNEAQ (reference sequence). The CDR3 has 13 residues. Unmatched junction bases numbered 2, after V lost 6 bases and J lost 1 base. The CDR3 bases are TGTGCCAGCAGGAGACAGGGGAACACTGAAGCTTTCTTT. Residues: CASRRQGNTEAFF. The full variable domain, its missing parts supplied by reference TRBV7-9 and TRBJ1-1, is DTGVSQNPRHKITKRGQNVTFRCDPISEHNRLYWYRQTLGQGPEFLTYFQNEAQLEKSRLLSDRFSAERPKGSFSTLEIQRTEQGDSAMYLCASRRQGNTEAFFGQGTRLTVV.

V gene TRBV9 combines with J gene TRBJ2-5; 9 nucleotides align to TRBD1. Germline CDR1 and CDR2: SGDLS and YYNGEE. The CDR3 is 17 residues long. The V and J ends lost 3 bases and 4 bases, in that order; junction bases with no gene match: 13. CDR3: CASSATTPGTGRETQYF. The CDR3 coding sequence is TGTGCCAGCAGCGCTACCACTCCCGGGACAGGGAGAGAGACCCAGTACTTC.

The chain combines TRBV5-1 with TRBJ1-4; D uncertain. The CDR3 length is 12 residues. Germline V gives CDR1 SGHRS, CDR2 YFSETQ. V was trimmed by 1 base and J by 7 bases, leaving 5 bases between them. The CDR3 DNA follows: TGCGCCAGCAGCTTGTACGGTGAAAAACTGTTTTTT. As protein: CASSLYGEKLFF.

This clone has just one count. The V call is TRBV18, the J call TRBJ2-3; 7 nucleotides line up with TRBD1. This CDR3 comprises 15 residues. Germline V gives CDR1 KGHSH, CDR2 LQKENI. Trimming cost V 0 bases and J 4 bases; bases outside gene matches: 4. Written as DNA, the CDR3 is TGTGCCAGCTCACCACCAAGACAGGGTTCAGATACGCAGTATTTT. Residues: CASSPPRQGSDTQYF.

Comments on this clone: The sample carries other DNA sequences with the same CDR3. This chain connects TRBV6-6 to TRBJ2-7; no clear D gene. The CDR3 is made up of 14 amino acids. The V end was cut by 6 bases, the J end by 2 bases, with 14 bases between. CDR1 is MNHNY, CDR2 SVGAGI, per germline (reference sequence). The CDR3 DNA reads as TGTGCCAGCAGCGACGTTGGCAGTGCCTACGAGCAGTACTTC. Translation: CASSDVGSAYEQYF.

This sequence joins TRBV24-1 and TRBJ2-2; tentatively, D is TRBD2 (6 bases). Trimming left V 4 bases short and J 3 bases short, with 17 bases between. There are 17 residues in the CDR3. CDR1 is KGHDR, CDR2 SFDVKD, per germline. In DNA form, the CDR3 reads TGTGCCACCAGTGAGGGACGGGACTTGGAAGACACCGGGGAGCTGTTTTTT. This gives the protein CATSEGRDLEDTGELFF.

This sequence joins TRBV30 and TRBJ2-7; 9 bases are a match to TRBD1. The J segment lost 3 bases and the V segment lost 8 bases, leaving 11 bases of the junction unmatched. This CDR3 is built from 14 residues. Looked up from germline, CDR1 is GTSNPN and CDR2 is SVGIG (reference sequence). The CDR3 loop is CAGTQDRGIYEQYF. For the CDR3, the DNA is TGTGCCGGAACTCAGGACAGGGGAATCTACGAGCAGTACTTC.

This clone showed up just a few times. Here the CDR3 reads CATSKTTFGNEQFF. The CDR3 nucleotides read TGTGCCACCAGCAAGACAACCTTTGGCAATGAGCAGTTCTTC. The chain uses TRBV15 and TRBJ2-1; D unresolved. From germline, CDR1 is LNHNV and CDR2 YYDKDF (reference sequence). V was clipped by 4 bases and J by 6 bases, with 13 bases between them. This CDR3 spans 14 amino acids.

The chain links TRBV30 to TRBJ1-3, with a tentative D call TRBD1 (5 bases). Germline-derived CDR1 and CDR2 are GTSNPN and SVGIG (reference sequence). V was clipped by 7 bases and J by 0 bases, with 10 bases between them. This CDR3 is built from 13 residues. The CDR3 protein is CASGRASGNTIYF. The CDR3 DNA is TGTGCCTCTGGCAGGGCCTCTGGAAACACCATATATTTT.

CDR3 bases: TGTGCCAGCTCACCAGATGGGCCAAACATTCAGTACTTC. It encodes CASSPDGPNIQYF. The V call is TRBV18, the J call TRBJ2-4; D ambiguous. Germline lookup yields CDR1 KGHSH and CDR2 LQKENI. The CDR3 length is 13 residues. Between the trimmed V and J ends, which lost 2 bases and 6 bases, there was a span of 8 bases. Full variable domain (rest looked up from reference TRBV18 and TRBJ2-4): NAGVMQNPRHLVRRRGQEARLRCSPMKGHSHVYWYRQLPEEGLKFMVYLQKENIIDESGMPKERFSAEFPKEGPSILRIQQVVRGDSAAYFCASSPDGPNIQYFGAGTRLSVL.

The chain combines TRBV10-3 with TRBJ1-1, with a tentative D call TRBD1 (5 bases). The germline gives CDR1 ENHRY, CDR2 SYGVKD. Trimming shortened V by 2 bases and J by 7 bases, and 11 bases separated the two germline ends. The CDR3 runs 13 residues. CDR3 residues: CAISELERGEAFF. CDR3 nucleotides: TGTGCCATCAGTGAGCTGGAGAGGGGTGAAGCTTTCTTT.

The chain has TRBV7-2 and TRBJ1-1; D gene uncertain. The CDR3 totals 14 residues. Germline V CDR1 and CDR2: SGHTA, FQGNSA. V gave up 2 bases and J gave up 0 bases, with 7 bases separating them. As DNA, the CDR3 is TGTGCCAGCAGCTTAAGTTTCCTGAACACTGAAGCTTTCTTT. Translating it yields CASSLSFLNTEAFF.

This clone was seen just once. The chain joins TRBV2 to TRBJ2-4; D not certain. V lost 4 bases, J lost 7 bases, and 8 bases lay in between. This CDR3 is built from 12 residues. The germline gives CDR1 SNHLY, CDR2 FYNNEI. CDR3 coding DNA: TGTGCCAGCAGTGGGGATCGTAACATTCAGTACTTC. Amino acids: CASSGDRNIQYF. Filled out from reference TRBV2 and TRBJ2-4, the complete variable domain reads EPEVTQTPSHQVTQMGQEVILRCVPISNHLYFYWYRQILGQKVEFLVSFYNNEISEKSEIFDDQFSVERPDGSNFTLKIRSTKLEDSAMYFCASSGDRNIQYFGAGTRLSVL.

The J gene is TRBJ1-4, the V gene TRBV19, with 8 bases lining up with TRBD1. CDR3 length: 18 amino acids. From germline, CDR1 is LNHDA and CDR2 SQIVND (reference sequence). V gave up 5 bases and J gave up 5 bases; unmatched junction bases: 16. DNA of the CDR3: TGTGCCAGTAGTCCCCGGACAGGGCGGCTTACCACCAATGAAAAACTGTTTTTT. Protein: CASSPRTGRLTTNEKLFF.

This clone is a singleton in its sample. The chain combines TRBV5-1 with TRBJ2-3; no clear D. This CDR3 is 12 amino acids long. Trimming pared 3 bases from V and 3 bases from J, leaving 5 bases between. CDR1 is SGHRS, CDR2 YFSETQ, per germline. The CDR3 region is CASSSLTDTQYF. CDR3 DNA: TGCGCCAGCAGCTCCCTTACAGATACGCAGTATTTT.

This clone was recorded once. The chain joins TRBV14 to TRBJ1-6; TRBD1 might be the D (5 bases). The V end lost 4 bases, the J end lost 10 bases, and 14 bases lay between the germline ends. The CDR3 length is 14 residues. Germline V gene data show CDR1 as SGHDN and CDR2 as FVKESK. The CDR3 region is CASSLSWEGSPLHF. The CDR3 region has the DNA TGTGCCAGCAGCCTATCTTGGGAGGGGTCACCCCTCCACTTT.

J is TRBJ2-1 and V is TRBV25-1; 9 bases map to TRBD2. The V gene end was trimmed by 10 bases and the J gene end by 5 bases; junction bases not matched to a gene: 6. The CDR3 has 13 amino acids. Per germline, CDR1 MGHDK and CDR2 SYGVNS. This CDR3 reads CATRAGGHNEQFF. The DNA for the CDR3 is TGTGCCACCCGAGCGGGGGGTCACAATGAGCAGTTCTTC.

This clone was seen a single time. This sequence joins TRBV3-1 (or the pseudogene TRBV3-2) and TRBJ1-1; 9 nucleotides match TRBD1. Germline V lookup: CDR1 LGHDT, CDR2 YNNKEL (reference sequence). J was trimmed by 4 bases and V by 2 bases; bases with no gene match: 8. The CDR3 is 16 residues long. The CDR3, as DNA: TGTGCCAGCAGCCAACGGGGGACAGGGTCACGCACTGAAGCTTTCTTT. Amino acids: CASSQRGTGSRTEAFF.

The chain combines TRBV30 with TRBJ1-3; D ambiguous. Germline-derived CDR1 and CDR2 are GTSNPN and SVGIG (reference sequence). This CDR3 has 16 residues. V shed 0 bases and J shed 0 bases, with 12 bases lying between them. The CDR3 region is CAWSVSSGHSGNTIYF. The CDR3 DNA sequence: TGTGCCTGGAGTGTATCTAGCGGTCACTCTGGAAACACCATATATTTT.

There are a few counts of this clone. This chain's CDR3 is CATRGTEYSEAFF. CDR3 DNA sequence: TGTGCCACTAGAGGGACCGAGTATTCTGAAGCTTTCTTT. The chain couples TRBV6-5 to TRBJ1-1, with D possibly matching TRBD1 (5 bases). The CDR3 covers 13 residues. Germline-derived CDR1 and CDR2 are MNHEY and SVGAGI. V was trimmed by 10 bases and J by 6 bases, leaving 18 bases between them.

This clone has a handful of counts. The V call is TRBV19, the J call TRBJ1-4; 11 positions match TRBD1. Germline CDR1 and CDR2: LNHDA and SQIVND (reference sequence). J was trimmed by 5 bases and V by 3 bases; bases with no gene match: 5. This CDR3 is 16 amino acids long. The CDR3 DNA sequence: TGTGCCAGTAGTATGGGACAGGGGGTCCAAAATGAAAAACTGTTTTTT. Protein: CASSMGQGVQNEKLFF. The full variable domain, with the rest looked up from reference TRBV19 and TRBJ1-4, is DGGITQSPKYLFRKEGQNVTLSCEQNLNHDAMYWYRQDPGQGLRLIYYSQIVNDFQKGDIAEGYSVSREKKESFPLTVTSAQKNPTAFYLCASSMGQGVQNEKLFFGSGTQLSVL.

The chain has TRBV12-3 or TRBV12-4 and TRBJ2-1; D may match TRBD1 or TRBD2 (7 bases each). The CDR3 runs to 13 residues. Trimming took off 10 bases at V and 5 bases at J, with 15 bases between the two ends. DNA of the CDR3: TGTGCCACGGGGAGGGGGCGACACAATGAGCAGTTCTTC. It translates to CATGRGRHNEQFF.